These 20 T cell receptor beta chains were all obtained from the same sample, sequenced in a study of T cell changes during pregnancy in multiple sclerosis (dated by TCRdb to between 2018 and 2021). Library creation used the immunoSEQ multiplex PCR assay. Entries here come from immuneACCESS through TCRdb and include only in-frame sequences with V and J called. Some clones fail to appear in such tables; in the studies checked, an unresolved V gene covers under half of the shortfall, and the cause of the remainder is unknown. The sample profile shows approximately 80,000 clones; over 85% of them were found once. The top ten clonotypes cover about 0.8% of the sample. Source: peripheral blood, taken in the second trimester of pregnancy. The source is a female donor in good health, enrolled as a control in a pregnancy study.

The rearrangement uses TRBV6-4 and TRBJ2-1, with D possibly matching TRBD2 (5 bases). The CDR3 extends over 13 amino acids. The germline V gene encodes CDR1 MRHNA and CDR2 SNTAGT. V was trimmed by 0 bases and J by 6 bases, leaving 6 bases between them. Here the CDR3 reads CASSDSRVNEQFF. The CDR3, as DNA: TGTGCCAGCAGTGACTCGAGGGTCAATGAGCAGTTCTTC.

The V gene is TRBV7-9, the J gene TRBJ1-5; TRBD1 matches 7 bases. J was trimmed by 3 bases and V by 5 bases; bases with no gene match: 7. There are 15 residues in the CDR3. Germline CDR1 SEHNR, CDR2 FQNEAQ (reference sequence). In DNA form, the CDR3 reads TGTGCCAGCAGCCCCTTAGGACAGGACAATCAGCCCCAGCATTTT. It yields the protein CASSPLGQDNQPQHF.

The chain joins TRBV4-1 to TRBJ1-2; no definite D call. Trimming removed 2 bases at V and 6 bases at J, with 10 bases between. The CDR3 has 13 residues. The germline CDR1 and CDR2 sequences are MGHRA and YSYEKL. The CDR3 coding sequence is TGCGCCAGCAGCCAAATGTCGTCGGATGGCTACACCTTC. It specifies CASSQMSSDGYTF.

The J gene is TRBJ1-2, the V gene TRBV18, with D possibly TRBD1 on 5 matching bases. With 0 bases removed from V and 4 bases from J, the gap between germline ends came to 15 bases. Per germline, CDR1 KGHSH and CDR2 LQKENI. The CDR3 extends over 16 amino acids. The CDR3: CASSPPLGHPVYGYTF. CDR3 DNA sequence: TGTGCCAGCTCACCACCGCTCGGACATCCGGTCTATGGCTACACCTTC.

Here the CDR3 DNA reads TGTGCCAGCAGCTCTAACTCAGGGGCTGGAAACACCATATATTTT. Protein sequence: CASSSNSGAGNTIYF. The rearrangement uses TRBV7-3 and TRBJ1-3; possibly TRBD1 for D (6 bases). Trimming cost V 4 bases and J 2 bases, with 12 bases left between them. This CDR3 is 15 amino acids long. Looked up from germline, CDR1 is SGHTA and CDR2 is FQGTGA.

In DNA, the CDR3 is TGTGCCAGCAGCGGTAGTGGGACACCCTATGGCTACACCTTC. It yields the protein CASSGSGTPYGYTF. The V call is TRBV7-9, the J call TRBJ1-2; D is perhaps TRBD1 (6 bases). Trimming removed 5 bases at V and 4 bases at J, with 14 bases between. CDR3 size: 14 residues. Germline assignment: CDR1 SEHNR and CDR2 FQNEAQ (reference sequence).

The chain employs TRBV13 and TRBJ2-7; perhaps TRBD1 as D (6 bases). V was pared by 4 bases and J by 5 bases, with 12 bases between. From germline, CDR1 is PRHDT and CDR2 FYEKMQ (reference sequence). The CDR3 sequence is 13 residues long. Here the CDR3 DNA reads TGTGCCAGCAGCTCCCTCCACAGGGACGAGCAGTACTTC. This translates into CASSSLHRDEQYF.

The chain links TRBV5-1 to TRBJ2-1; the match to TRBD1 covers 9 bases. Germline lookup yields CDR1 SGHRS and CDR2 YFSETQ. This CDR3 is 14 amino acids long. The trim removed 5 bases at V and 6 bases at J, leaving 6 bases unmatched. CDR3 sequence (DNA): TGCGCCAGCAGTTATCGACAGGGGGGCAATGAGCAGTTCTTC. Its translation is CASSYRQGGNEQFF.

The V gene is TRBV4-1, the J gene TRBJ2-7; D gene uncertain. The V gene's germline CDR1 is MGHRA and CDR2 YSYEKL. V gave up 1 base and J gave up 0 bases, with 13 bases separating them. The CDR3 length is 16 residues. CDR3 protein: CASSQGAQANSYEQYF. The CDR3, as DNA: TGCGCCAGCAGCCAAGGAGCACAAGCGAACTCCTACGAGCAGTACTTC.

The V gene is TRBV4-3, the J gene TRBJ2-5; a possible D gene is TRBD1 (5 bases). The CDR3 is 13 residues long. V was cut by 1 base and J by 5 bases, with 8 bases left in between. Germline V gives CDR1 LGHNA, CDR2 YSLEER. DNA for the CDR3: TGCGCCAGCAGCCAAGCTCCAGGGGAGACCCAGTACTTC. Translating it yields CASSQAPGETQYF.

This clone was picked up one time. The CDR3 sequence: CASTIDPGGPYNEQFF. The CDR3 DNA follows: TGTGCCAGCACCATCGACCCAGGGGGGCCCTACAATGAGCAGTTCTTC. V usage is TRBV7-9 and J usage is TRBJ2-1; D possibly corresponds to TRBD1 (7 bases). Trimming stripped 7 bases from V and 2 bases from J, with 18 bases between. The CDR3 runs 16 residues. The germline V gene encodes CDR1 SEHNR and CDR2 FQNEAQ (reference sequence).

The V gene is TRBV11-3, the J gene TRBJ1-6; no definite D call. The CDR3 is 13 residues long. The V end was cut by 0 bases, the J end by 14 bases, with 11 bases between. CDR1 SGHNT and CDR2 YENEEA come from the germline V gene. CDR3 loop: CASSLEEAGTLHF. The CDR3 region has the DNA TGTGCCAGCAGCTTAGAGGAGGCGGGGACCCTCCACTTT.

This sequence joins TRBV6-4 and TRBJ1-2, with 10 bases matching TRBD1. V dropped 3 bases and J dropped 8; count of bases not matched to a gene: 9. Germline V gene lookup returns CDR1 MRHNA and CDR2 SNTAGT. The CDR3 consists of 15 residues. This CDR3 reads CASSEDGTGVLGYTF. CDR3 in DNA: TGTGCCAGCAGTGAAGATGGGACAGGGGTCTTGGGCTACACCTTC.

The rearrangement links TRBV7-9 to TRBJ1-2; D is perhaps TRBD1 (5 bases). The CDR3 consists of 15 residues. CDR1 SEHNR and CDR2 FQNEAQ come from the germline V gene (reference sequence). V dropped 2 bases and J dropped 3 bases, with 13 bases sitting between them. CDR3 nucleotide sequence: TGTGCCAGCAGCTTACTACGACAGCTATACTATGGCTACACCTTC. As protein: CASSLLRQLYYGYTF. Full variable domain (outside the CDR3, taken from reference TRBV7-9 and TRBJ1-2): DTGVSQNPRHKITKRGQNVTFRCDPISEHNRLYWYRQTLGQGPEFLTYFQNEAQLEKSRLLSDRFSAERPKGSFSTLEIQRTEQGDSAMYLCASSLLRQLYYGYTFGSGTRLTVV.

This chain links TRBV27 with TRBJ1-1; 10 positions agree with TRBD1. The CDR3 is made up of 15 amino acids. J was trimmed by 3 bases and V by 5 bases; bases with no gene match: 6. In germline, CDR1 is MNHEY, CDR2 SMNVEV (reference sequence). This CDR3 is CASSTGTGDYTEAFF. The DNA of the CDR3 is TGTGCCAGCAGTACAGGGACAGGGGATTACACTGAAGCTTTCTTT.

The rearrangement joins TRBV19 to TRBJ1-4, with D uncertain. V dropped 7 bases and J dropped 0 bases, with 12 bases sitting between them. The CDR3 runs 15 residues. Germline CDR1 is LNHDA and CDR2 is SQIVND (reference sequence). The CDR3 DNA is TGTGCCAGTACGGAGGGTGAGACAACTAATGAAAAACTGTTTTTT. Encoded protein: CASTEGETTNEKLFF.

The chain is built from TRBV7-9 and TRBJ1-1; maybe TRBD1 (6 bases). V lost 6 bases and J lost 2, with 13 bases in between. CDR1 is SEHNR, CDR2 FQNEAQ, per germline (reference sequence). The length of the CDR3 is 14 residues. The CDR3 nucleotides read TGTGCCAGCAGAAAAGAAGGGGGAAACACTGAAGCTTTCTTT. Its translation: CASRKEGGNTEAFF.

The J gene is TRBJ2-1, the V gene TRBV19, with TRBD2 matching over 7 bases. This CDR3 contains 14 residues. CDR1 LNHDA and CDR2 SQIVND come from the germline V gene (reference sequence). V was clipped by 10 bases and J by 0 bases; unmatched bases: 6. CDR3 nucleotide sequence: TGTGCCACCCGGGGGGTGAGCTCCTACAATGAGCAGTTCTTC. It is translated as CATRGVSSYNEQFF.

The chain carries TRBV11-2 and TRBJ2-6; 7 positions agree with TRBD1. Germline CDR1 SGHAT, CDR2 FQNNGV. V lost 5 bases to trimming and J lost 0 bases; unmatched junction nucleotides: 7. CDR3 length: 17 amino acids. As DNA, the CDR3 is TGTGCCAGCAGCGCCGGGACAGCGTTCTCTGGGGCCAACGTCCTGACTTTC. It codes for CASSAGTAFSGANVLTF. Supplemented by reference TRBV11-2 and TRBJ2-6, the full variable domain reads EAGVAQSPRYKIIEKRQSVAFWCNPISGHATLYWYQQILGQGPKLLIQFQNNGVVDDSQLPKDRFSAERLKGVDSTLKIQPAKLEDSAVYLCASSAGTAFSGANVLTFGAGSRLTVL.

This chain joins TRBV6-5 and TRBJ1-2, with 11 positions matching TRBD1. J gave up 7 bases and V 6 bases, and 4 bases lay outside the gene matches. Germline CDR1 MNHEY, CDR2 SVGAGI. This CDR3 has 13 amino acids. The CDR3 region has the DNA TGTGCCAGCAGATCGGGACAGGGGGTTGGCTACACCTTC. This gives the protein CASRSGQGVGYTF.